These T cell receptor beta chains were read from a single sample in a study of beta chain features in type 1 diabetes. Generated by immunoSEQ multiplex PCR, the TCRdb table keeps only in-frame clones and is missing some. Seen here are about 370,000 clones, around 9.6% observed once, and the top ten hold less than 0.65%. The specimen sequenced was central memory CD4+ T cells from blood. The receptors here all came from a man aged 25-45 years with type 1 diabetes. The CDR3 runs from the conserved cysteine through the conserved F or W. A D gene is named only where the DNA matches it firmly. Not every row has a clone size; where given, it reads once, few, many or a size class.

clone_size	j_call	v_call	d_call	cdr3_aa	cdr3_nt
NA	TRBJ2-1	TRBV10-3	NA	CAISGERRGRNEQFF	TGTGCCATCAGTGGGGAGAGGAGGGGCCGGAATGAGCAGTTCTTC
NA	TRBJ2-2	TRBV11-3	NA	CASSSRDFEEGGELFF	TGTGCCAGCAGCTCACGGGACTTCGAAGAGGGCGGGGAGCTGTTTTTT
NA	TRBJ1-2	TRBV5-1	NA	CASSDEQAYGYTF	TGCGCCAGCAGCGATGAACAGGCGTATGGCTACACCTTC
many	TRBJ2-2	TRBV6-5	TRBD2	CASSYVSGSTGELFF	TGTGCCAGCAGTTACGTCAGCGGGAGCACCGGGGAGCTGTTTTTT
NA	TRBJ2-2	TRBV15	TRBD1	CATSSQSGDRGRTGELFF	TGTGCCACCAGCAGCCAGTCAGGCGACAGGGGCCGCACCGGGGAGCTGTTTTTT
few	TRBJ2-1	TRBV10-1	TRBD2	CASSTGLAMVHEQFF	TGCGCCAGCAGCACGGGACTAGCGATGGTGCATGAGCAGTTCTTC
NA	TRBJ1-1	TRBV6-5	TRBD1	CASSRGEDTEAFF	TGTGCCAGCAGCAGGGGGGAGGACACTGAAGCTTTCTTT
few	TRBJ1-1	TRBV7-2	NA	CASSLKTEAFF	TGTGCCAGCAGCTTAAAAACTGAAGCTTTCTTT
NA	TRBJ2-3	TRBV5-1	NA	CASSSPKGERSSDTQYF	TGCGCCAGCAGCTCCCCCAAAGGCGAGCGGAGTAGTGATACGCAGTATTTT
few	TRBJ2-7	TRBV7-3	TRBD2	CASSLSLAGSPGEQYF	TGTGCCAGCAGCTTATCACTAGCGGGATCCCCGGGCGAGCAGTACTTC
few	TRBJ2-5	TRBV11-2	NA	CASSLLRGNIQETQYF	TGTGCCAGCAGCTTACTCCGCGGGAACATACAAGAGACCCAGTACTTC
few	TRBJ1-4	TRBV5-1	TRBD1	CASTRGGGDGELFF	TGCGCCAGCACCCGGGGAGGGGGCGATGGGGAACTGTTTTTT
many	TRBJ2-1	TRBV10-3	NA	CAMGGGESWNNEQFF	TGTGCCATGGGAGGCGGGGAGAGTTGGAACAATGAGCAGTTCTTC
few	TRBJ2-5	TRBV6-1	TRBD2	CATLPRGQLAETQYF	TGTGCCACCCTCCCCCGAGGCCAACTAGCGGAGACCCAGTACTTC
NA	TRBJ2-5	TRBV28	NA	CASSHHRKTYQETQYF	TGTGCCAGCAGCCATCACCGAAAAACGTACCAAGAGACCCAGTACTTC
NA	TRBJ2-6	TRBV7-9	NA	CASSPRRPSGANVLTF	TGTGCCAGCAGCCCCCGTCGACCCTCTGGGGCCAACGTCCTGACTTTC
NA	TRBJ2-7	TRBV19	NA	CASSLRWGRGNSYEQYF	TGTGCCAGTAGCCTTCGCTGGGGACGGGGGAACTCCTACGAGCAGTACTTC
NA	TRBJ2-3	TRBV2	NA	CASSGGVGVADTQYF	TGTGCCAGCTCTGGGGGAGTGGGGGTTGCAGATACGCAGTATTTT
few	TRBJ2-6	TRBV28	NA	CATIGSTPPSGANVLTF	TGTGCCACCATAGGGTCGACGCCTCCTTCTGGGGCCAACGTCCTGACTTTC
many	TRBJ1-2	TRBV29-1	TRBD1	CSALPDRESGYTF	TGCAGCGCCCTTCCCGACAGGGAAAGTGGCTACACCTTC
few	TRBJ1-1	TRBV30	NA	CAWSALTPTKTPNTEAFF	TGTGCCTGGAGTGCCCTGACACCAACAAAGACTCCGAACACTGAAGCTTTCTTT
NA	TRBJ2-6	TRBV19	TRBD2	CASTRTSDHSGANVLTF	TGTGCCAGTACAAGGACTAGCGATCACTCTGGGGCCAACGTCCTGACTTTC
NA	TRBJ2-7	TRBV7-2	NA	CASSLVVEAPWLEYF	TGTGCCAGCAGCTTAGTCGTAGAGGCCCCTTGGTTAGAGTACTTC
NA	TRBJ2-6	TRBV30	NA	CAKNRGPLSWGANVLTF	TGTGCCAAAAACCGGGGACCTTTATCGTGGGGGGCCAACGTCCTGACTTTC
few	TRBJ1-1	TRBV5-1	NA	CASSLDDGLRGTEAFF	TGCGCCAGCAGCTTGGACGACGGACTCAGGGGCACTGAAGCTTTCTTT